Described below is a single T cell receptor beta chain sequence and its context. Original analysis: From reference gene primer amplification, estimates of nucleated cell counts were derived. TCRdb's table, derived via immunoSEQ multiplex PCR, lists solely in-frame clones and lacks some. V and J calls and clone size are given by that table; D and trimming were obtained from the DNA. The sample yields around 270,000 clones, 70% to 90% seen once. The data derive from a study of blood T cell repertoires in COVID-19. Study in general: Both acute and convalescent COVID-19 samples were obtained from the United States, Italy and Spain. The cDNA or gDNA used as material had been derived from T cells, B-cell-depleted T cells, or PBMCs.

Trimming cost V 0 bases and J 0 bases, with 9 bases left between them. CDR1 LGHNA and CDR2 YNFKEQ come from the germline V gene. The CDR3 length is 15 residues. The chain recombines TRBV4-2 with TRBJ2-7; D gene unclear. Specimen: peripheral blood. This receptor was identified in a man between 25 and 39 years old with active or convalescent COVID-19. The CDR3 here is CASSQEFPPSYEQYF. CDR3 DNA: TGTGCCAGCAGCCAAGAATTCCCTCCCTCCTACGAGCAGTACTTC.